The source of this TCR beta chain is a study of T cell repertoires in cytomegalovirus infection. Across the study: Indications came from public TCR beta signatures; they pointed to CMV infection and to a matching HLA type. Overall study results and limits: Predominance within the ex vivo response was attributable to HLA-C-restricted CMV-specific TCR beta clonotypes. Identification of carriers of CMV plus the relevant HLA was performed using cumulative public TCR beta family frequency.

Regarding this clonotype: The antigen is undetermined.

The CDR3 spans 13 residues. V was cut by 4 bases and J by 7 bases, with 11 bases left in between. Germline CDR1 MNHEY, CDR2 SVGEGT. TCRdb reprocessed the reads via MiXCR and lists one record per CDR3 protein. The sample has more than 150,000 distinct CDR3 sequences, 28% seen once; the top ten hold 30% to 35%. Input material: PBMCs. This rearrangement joins TRBV6-2 or TRBV6-3 to TRBJ2-1; D perhaps matches TRBD1 (6 bases). The sequence was obtained from a human donor in good health (CMV status not recorded). Some clones in this sample may be carry-over from other donors' samples. CDR3 residues: CASSFPTGNEQFF. DNA for the CDR3: TGTGCCAGCAGTTTTCCCACAGGGAATGAGCAGTTCTTC.